The source of this TCR beta chain is a study of blood T cell repertoires in COVID-19. Original processing notes: For nucleated cells, counts were estimated from reference gene primer amplification. Clones were read by immunoSEQ multiplex PCR, and TCRdb kept only the in-frame ones, dropping some. V and J calls plus clone size are reproduced from that table; the DNA served to infer D and trimming. Altogether some 200,000 clones are present, roughly 80% being singletons, with the ten largest covering about 10%. The clonotype originates from a woman older than 75 with COVID-19, enrolled during active disease. What was sequenced was peripheral blood.

The CDR3 reads CASSKQGPTEAFF. CDR3 bases: TGTGCCAGCAGTAAACAGGGACCAACTGAAGCTTTCTTT. V and J are TRBV28 and TRBJ1-1, with a possible D match to TRBD1 (6 bases). The V gene's germline CDR1 is MDHEN and CDR2 SYDVKM. Between the trimmed V and J ends, which lost 5 bases and 5 bases, there was a span of 12 bases. This CDR3 has 13 residues.